This T cell receptor beta chain was identified during a study of cytomegalovirus exposure and HLA in healthy donors. Across the whole study: Roughly 85 million unique TCRs from HLA-typed donors made up an early data release.

This PCR relied on a set of 60 Vbeta primers and 13 Jbeta primers. Generated by immunoSEQ multiplex PCR, the TCRdb table keeps only in-frame clones and is missing some. The sample has 100,000 to 150,000 clones. Germline V gene sequence: CDR1 MNHNS, CDR2 SASEGT. The junction had 6 bases not matched to a gene; V was cut back by 4 bases and J by 7 bases. This CDR3 has 14 residues. The rearrangement links TRBV6-1 to TRBJ1-5; 8 positions agree with TRBD1. The receptor was derived from a young man in good health and CMV-seronegative. The specimen sequenced was PBMCs. The CDR3 protein is CASSGTGRLQPQHF. CDR3 sequence (DNA): TGTGCCAGCAGTGGGACAGGGCGTTTGCAGCCCCAGCATTTT.